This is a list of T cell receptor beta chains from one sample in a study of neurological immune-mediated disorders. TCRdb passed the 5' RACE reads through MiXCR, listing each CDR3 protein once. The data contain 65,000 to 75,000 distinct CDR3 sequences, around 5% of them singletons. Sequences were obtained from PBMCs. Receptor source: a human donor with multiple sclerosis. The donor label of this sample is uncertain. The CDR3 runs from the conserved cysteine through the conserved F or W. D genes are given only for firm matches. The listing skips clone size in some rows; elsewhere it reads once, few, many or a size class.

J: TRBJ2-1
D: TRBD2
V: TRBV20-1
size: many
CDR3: CSARRLPTSGDFNEQFF
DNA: TGCAGTGCTAGGAGACTCCCGACTAGCGGGGATTTCAATGAGCAGTTCTTC

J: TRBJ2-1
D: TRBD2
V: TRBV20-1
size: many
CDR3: CSARDTSGGAVNNEQFF
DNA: TGCAGTGCTAGAGACACTAGCGGGGGGGCTGTGAACAATGAGCAGTTCTTC

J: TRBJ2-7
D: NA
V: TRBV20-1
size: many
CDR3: CSAREYSYEQYF
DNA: TGCAGTGCTAGAGAGTACAGCTACGAGCAGTACTTC

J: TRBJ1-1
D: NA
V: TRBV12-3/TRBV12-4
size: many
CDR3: CASTKAPEAFF
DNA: TGTGCCAGCACCAAGGCCCCTGAAGCTTTCTTT

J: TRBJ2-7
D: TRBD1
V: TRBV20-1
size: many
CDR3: CSARAGTGKEAYEQYF
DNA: TGCAGTGCTAGGGCAGGGACAGGGAAGGAAGCCTACGAGCAGTACTTC

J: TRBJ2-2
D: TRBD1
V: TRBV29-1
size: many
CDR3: CSVEVGTGPNTGELFF
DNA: TGCAGCGTTGAAGTAGGGACAGGGCCGAACACCGGGGAGCTGTTTTTT

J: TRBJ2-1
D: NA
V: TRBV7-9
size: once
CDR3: CASSPTLPELNEQFF
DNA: TGTGCCAGCAGCCCAACCCTACCGGAACTCAATGAGCAGTTCTTC

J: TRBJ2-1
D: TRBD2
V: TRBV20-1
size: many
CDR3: CSGGQGLADNEQFF
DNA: TGCAGTGGCGGACAGGGACTAGCGGACAATGAGCAGTTCTTC

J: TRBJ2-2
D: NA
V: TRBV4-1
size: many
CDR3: CASSQSPPSARGFGELFF
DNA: TGCGCCAGCAGCCAGTCACCACCCTCAGCAAGGGGATTCGGGGAGCTGTTTTTT

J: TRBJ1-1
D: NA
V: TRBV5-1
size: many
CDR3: CASSSGVLNTEAFF
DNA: TGCGCCAGCAGCTCAGGGGTTTTGAACACTGAAGCTTTCTTT

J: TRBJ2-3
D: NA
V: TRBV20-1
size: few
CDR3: CSATSTDTQYF
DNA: TGCAGTGCGACTAGCACAGATACGCAGTATTTT

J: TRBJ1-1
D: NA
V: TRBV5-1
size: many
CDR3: CASSRTRGGNTEAFF
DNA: TGCGCCAGCAGCAGGACCAGGGGAGGAAACACTGAAGCTTTCTTT

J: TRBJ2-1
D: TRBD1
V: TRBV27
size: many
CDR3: CASSSSGQYYNEQFF
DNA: TGTGCCAGCAGTTCATCGGGACAGTATTACAATGAGCAGTTCTTC

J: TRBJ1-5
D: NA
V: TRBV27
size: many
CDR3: CASSWGQNQPQHF
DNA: TGTGCCAGCAGTTGGGGGCAGAATCAGCCCCAGCATTTT

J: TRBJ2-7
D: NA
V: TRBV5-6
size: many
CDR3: CASSLGPSFYEQYF
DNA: TGTGCCAGCAGCTTGGGGCCCTCCTTCTACGAGCAGTACTTC

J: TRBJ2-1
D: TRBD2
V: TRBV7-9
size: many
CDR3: CASSLPGLAMGHEQFF
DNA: TGTGCCAGCAGCTTACCCGGACTAGCGATGGGGCATGAGCAGTTCTTC

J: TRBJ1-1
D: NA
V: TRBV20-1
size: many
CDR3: CSAHPGSTEAFF
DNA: TGCAGTGCGCACCCGGGAAGCACTGAAGCTTTCTTT

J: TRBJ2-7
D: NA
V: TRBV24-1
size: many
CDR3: CATSSPRCEQYF
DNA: TGTGCCACCTCATCCCCAAGATGCGAGCAGTACTTC

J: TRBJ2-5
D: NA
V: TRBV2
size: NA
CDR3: CASRAAGGGGTQYF
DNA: TGTGCCAGCAGGGCCGCCGGGGGCGGGGGGACCCAGTACTTC

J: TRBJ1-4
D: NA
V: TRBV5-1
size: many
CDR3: CASSSQGPNEKLFF
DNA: TGCGCCAGCAGCTCACAGGGACCGAATGAAAAACTGTTTTTT

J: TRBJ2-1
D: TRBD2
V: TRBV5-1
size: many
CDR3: CASRTWRGASVVYNEQFF
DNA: TGCGCCAGCAGAACCTGGCGGGGGGCCAGCGTCGTATACAATGAGCAGTTCTTC

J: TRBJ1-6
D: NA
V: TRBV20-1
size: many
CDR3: CSANRDGGSPLHF
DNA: TGCAGTGCTAACAGGGATGGGGGTTCACCCCTCCACTTT

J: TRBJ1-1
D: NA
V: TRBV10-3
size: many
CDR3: CAIKQSQENTEAFF
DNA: TGTGCCATCAAACAAAGCCAGGAGAACACTGAAGCTTTCTTT

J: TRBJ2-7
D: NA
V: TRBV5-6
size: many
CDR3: CASSALGQGYEQYF
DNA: TGTGCCAGCAGCGCGCTGGGCCAAGGCTACGAGCAGTACTTC

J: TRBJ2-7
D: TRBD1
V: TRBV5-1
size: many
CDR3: CASSRTGELIGQYF
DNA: TGCGCCAGCAGTAGAACAGGGGAACTGATCGGGCAGTACTTC

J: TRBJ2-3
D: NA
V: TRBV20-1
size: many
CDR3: CSASLTPDTQYF
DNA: TGCAGTGCTAGTTTAACGCCAGATACGCAGTATTTT

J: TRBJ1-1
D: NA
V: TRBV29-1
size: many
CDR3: CSGGRGNTEAFF
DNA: TGCAGCGGTGGCAGGGGGAACACTGAAGCTTTCTTT

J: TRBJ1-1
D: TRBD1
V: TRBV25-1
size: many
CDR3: CASFGQGNTEAFF
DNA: TGTGCCAGCTTTGGACAGGGAAACACTGAAGCTTTCTTT